Presented here are 5 T cell receptor beta chains from one specimen sequenced in a study of T cell repertoires in cytomegalovirus infection. TCRdb independently ran MiXCR on the reads; one entry per CDR3 protein. This table has around 530,000 distinct CDR3 sequences, approximately 15% appearing once. The source material was CD8+ T cells from PBMCs. The source of these receptors is a human donor in good health (CMV status not recorded). Some clones in this sample may be carry-over from other donors' samples.

This clonotype was observed at least ten times. The rearrangement links TRBV7-6 to TRBJ2-3, with a weak D call TRBD2 (6 bases). This CDR3 spans 15 amino acids. Germline CDR1 SGHVS, CDR2 FNYEAQ. V was pared by 2 bases and J by 5 bases, with 14 bases between. The CDR3 nucleotides are TGTGCCAGCAGCTTACTGGCTAGCGTCAAAGATACGCAGTATTTT. This codes for CASSLLASVKDTQYF.

This clonotype has ten or more counts. This chain uses TRBV20-1 with TRBJ2-1; 12 nucleotides agree with TRBD2. The CDR3 runs to 17 residues. J gave up 10 bases and V 0 bases, and 13 bases lay outside the gene matches. Germline V lookup: CDR1 DFQATT, CDR2 SNEGSKA (reference sequence). CDR3 protein: CSARDKHQGLAGSEQFF. As DNA, the CDR3 is TGCAGTGCTAGAGATAAGCATCAAGGACTAGCGGGGAGCGAGCAGTTCTTC.

Notes on this clonotype: This clone may be a read error of a much larger clone one base away. The CDR3 ends on some other residue instead of the conserved phenylalanine or tryptophan, so this is likely a read error. The chain carries TRBV11-2 and TRBJ1-4, with D possibly being TRBD1 (5 bases). The V and J ends lost 3 bases and 4 bases respectively, with 15 bases between them. Germline values: CDR1 SGHAT, CDR2 FQNNGV. This CDR3 is 16 amino acids long. The CDR3 loop reads CASSFGPGRNNEKLFC. The CDR3 DNA reads TGTGCCAGCAGCTTTGGACCGGGGCGAAATAATGAAAAACTGTTTTGT.

The chain links TRBV15 to TRBJ2-1; D is unresolved. Germline CDR1 LNHNV, CDR2 YYDKDF (reference sequence). Trimming removed 3 bases at V and 0 bases at J, with 15 bases between. The CDR3 covers 17 residues. The CDR3 DNA reads TGTGCCACCAGCAGCCCCCAGGCGGACCTCTCCTACAATGAGCAGTTCTTC. It encodes CATSSPQADLSYNEQFF.

This clonotype was detected only a few times. The chain couples TRBV27 to TRBJ2-1, with TRBD2 identical over 9 bases. This CDR3 is 16 amino acids long. After removal of 1 base from V and 2 bases from J, the junction contained 3 bases not matched to a gene. In germline, CDR1 is MNHEY, CDR2 SMNVEV (reference sequence). CDR3 loop: CASSLYAGGPYNEQFF. CDR3 DNA: TGTGCCAGCAGTTTATACGCGGGAGGGCCCTACAATGAGCAGTTCTTC.